One T cell receptor beta chain is described in this entry. As processed by the authors: Reference gene primer amplification gave nucleated cell count estimates. Some clones are missing from TCRdb's copy, which holds only in-frame ones; the method was immunoSEQ multiplex PCR. The D gene and trimming were derived from the DNA, and the V and J assignments and clone size from that table. The sample includes 110,000 to 150,000 clones, almost 80% seen only once; the top ten take under 10%. This CDR3 spans 13 amino acids. Germline V CDR1 and CDR2: GTSNPN, SVGIG (reference sequence). With 3 bases removed from V and 6 bases from J, the gap between germline ends came to 12 bases. This record belongs to a study of blood T cell repertoires in COVID-19. Study as a whole: Acute and convalescent COVID-19 samples came from the United States, Italy and Spain. Sample material is recorded as cDNA or gDNA derived from T cells, B-cell-depleted T cells, or PBMCs.

Sequenced: peripheral blood. The clonotype originates from a man in his fifties or sixties with active or convalescent COVID-19. This chain links TRBV30 with TRBJ1-5; D not resolved. CDR3 in amino acids: CAWSSTRGQPQHF. CDR3 nucleotides: TGTGCCTGGAGCTCCACCCGAGGTCAGCCCCAGCATTTT.